This T cell receptor beta chain was sequenced for a study of T cells in Graves' hyperthyroidism and ophthalmopathy. Study results and limitations: Most thyroid clonotypes expanded above 0.001 appeared in blood too.

Trimming pared 6 bases from V and 0 bases from J, leaving 9 bases between. This CDR3 has 15 residues. Germline values: CDR1 MNHEY, CDR2 SMNVEV (reference sequence). Amplified regions were TCR beta CDR3 sequences from RNA transcripts. The HTBI primer set drove a first-round RT-PCR of the TCR CDR3. TCRdb independently ran MiXCR on the multiplex PCR reads; one entry per CDR3 protein. The sample yields fewer than 250,000 distinct CDR3 sequences, around 15% seen once. The PBMCs were taken from about 10 ml of fresh peripheral blood. This clonotype occurred many times. Its antigen remains unknown. The material sequenced was blood. The TCR originated in a young woman with Graves' ophthalmopathy. The chain recombines TRBV27 with TRBJ1-6; unclear D gene. CDR3 region: CASSPLSSYNSPLHF. For the CDR3, the DNA is TGTGCCAGCAGCCCTTTGAGCTCCTATAATTCACCCCTCCACTTT.